The T cell receptor (beta chain) under discussion was sequenced for a study of CXCR3-negative and CXCR3-positive naive CD8 T cells. Regarding the study as a whole: In cryopreserved cells, CXCR3 expression partially decreased, and fresh PBMCs were used in most assays.

On this clonotype itself: The antigen is not known.

Sorts performed in triplicate captured roughly 300,000 cells each from every CD8+ T cell subset. The authors made the TRB cDNA libraries by 5' RACE using UMI labels. TCRdb reanalyzed the 5' RACE reads, giving one entry per CDR3 protein sequence and no DNA. The sample holds 38,000 or so distinct CDR3 sequences. The sample consisted of memory CD8+ T cells from blood. The TCR originated in a human donor in good health. Some clones in this sample may be carry-over from other donors' samples.

The CDR3 is CASSPAMADAYEQYF. The chain couples TRBV4-2 to TRBJ2-7. Germline CDR1 LGHNA, CDR2 YNFKEQ. This CDR3 comprises 15 residues.